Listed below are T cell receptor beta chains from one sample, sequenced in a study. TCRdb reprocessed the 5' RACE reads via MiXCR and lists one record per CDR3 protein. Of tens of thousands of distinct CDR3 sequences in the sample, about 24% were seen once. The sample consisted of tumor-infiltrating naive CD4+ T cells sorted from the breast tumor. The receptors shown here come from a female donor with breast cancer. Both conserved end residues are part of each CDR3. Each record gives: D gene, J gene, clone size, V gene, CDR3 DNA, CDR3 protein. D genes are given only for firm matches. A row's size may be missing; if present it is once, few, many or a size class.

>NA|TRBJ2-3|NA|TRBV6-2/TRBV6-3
TGTGCCAGCGGAAGCCTCACAGATACGCAGTATTTT
CASGSLTDTQYF
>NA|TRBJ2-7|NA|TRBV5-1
TGCGCCAGCAGCTCGACAGGATTCTCCTACGAGCAGTACTTC
CASSSTGFSYEQYF
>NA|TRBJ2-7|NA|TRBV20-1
TGCAGTGGGGCGCTTTCCTACGAGCAGTACTTC
CSGALSYEQYF
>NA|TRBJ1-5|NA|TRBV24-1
TGTGCCACCAGTGATTGGAGGAGTAGGCCCCAGCATTTT
CATSDWRSRPQHF
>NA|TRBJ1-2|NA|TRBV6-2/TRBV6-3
TGTGCCAGCAGCCATAACTATGGCTACACCTTC
CASSHNYGYTF
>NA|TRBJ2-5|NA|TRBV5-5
TGTGCCAGCAGCTTGAGGGCGGACCAAGAGACCCAGTACTTC
CASSLRADQETQYF
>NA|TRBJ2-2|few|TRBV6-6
TGTGCCAGCAGTAGAGGACAGATCGCCGGGGAGCTGTTTTTT
CASSRGQIAGELFF
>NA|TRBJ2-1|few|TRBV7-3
TGTGCCAGCAGCGCTGACAGTTCCTACAATGAGCAGTTCTTC
CASSADSSYNEQFF
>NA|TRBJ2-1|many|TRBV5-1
TGCGCCAGCAGGTCACGACCCCGGGACGGAAACAATGAGCAGTTCTTC
CASRSRPRDGNNEQFF
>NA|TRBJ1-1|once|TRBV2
TGTGCCAGCAGCCCCATTTTTTTTGGGGGAATGAACACTGAAGCTTTCTTT
CASSPIFFGGMNTEAFF
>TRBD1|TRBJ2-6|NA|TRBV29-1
TGCAGCATTGAAGGACAGGGCTCTGGGGCCAACGTCCTGACTTTC
CSIEGQGSGANVLTF
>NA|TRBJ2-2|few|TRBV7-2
TGTGCCAGCAGCGTCAGAAGGACAGAGAACACCGGGGAGCTGTTTTTT
CASSVRRTENTGELFF
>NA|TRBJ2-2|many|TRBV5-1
TGCGCCAGCAGATTCGACACCGGGGAGCTGTTTTTT
CASRFDTGELFF
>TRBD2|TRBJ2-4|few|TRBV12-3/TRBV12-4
TGTGCCAGCAGTTTGGGGAGGGACATTCAGTACTTC
CASSLGRDIQYF
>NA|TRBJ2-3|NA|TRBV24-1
TGTGCAACCAGTAAACGCCGGGGTGGTGAAGATACGCAGTATTTT
CATSKRRGGEDTQYF
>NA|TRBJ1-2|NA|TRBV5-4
TGTGCCAGCAGCTCAACCCAGGTCGTTGGCTACACCTTC
CASSSTQVVGYTF
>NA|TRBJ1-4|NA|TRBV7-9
TGTGCCAGCAGTAGCAAAAACCGTCAAACTAATGAAAAACTGTTTTTT
CASSSKNRQTNEKLFF
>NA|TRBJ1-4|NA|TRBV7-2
TGTGCCAGCAGCCCTAGGGCGGGAAGTGAAAAACTGTTTTTT
CASSPRAGSEKLFF
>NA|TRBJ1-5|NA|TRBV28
TGTGCCAGCAACGGGGAGACAGATACGCAGCATTTT
CASNGETDTQHF
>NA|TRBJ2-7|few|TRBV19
TGTGCCAGTCAAAAGTCGGCTCAAGGGGGGAGCTCCTACGAGCAGTACTTC
CASQKSAQGGSSYEQYF
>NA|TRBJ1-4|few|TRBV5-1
TGCGCCAGCAGCGCGGACACCCTAAATGAAAAACTGTTTTTT
CASSADTLNEKLFF
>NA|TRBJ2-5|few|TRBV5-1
TGCGCCAGCAGCCGGGACGGAGGGGAGACCCAGTACTTC
CASSRDGGETQYF